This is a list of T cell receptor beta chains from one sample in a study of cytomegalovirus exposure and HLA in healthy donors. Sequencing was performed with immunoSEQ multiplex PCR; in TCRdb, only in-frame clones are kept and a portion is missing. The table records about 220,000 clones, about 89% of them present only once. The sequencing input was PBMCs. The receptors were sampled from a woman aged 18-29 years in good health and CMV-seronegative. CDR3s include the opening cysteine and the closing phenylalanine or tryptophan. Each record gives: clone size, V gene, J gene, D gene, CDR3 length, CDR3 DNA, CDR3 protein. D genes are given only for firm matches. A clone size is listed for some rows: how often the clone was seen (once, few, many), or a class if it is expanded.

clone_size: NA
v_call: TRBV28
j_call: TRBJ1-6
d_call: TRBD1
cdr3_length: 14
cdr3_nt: TGTGCCAGCAGTTTGCGACAGGGCAGCGCACCCCTCCACTTT
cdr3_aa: CASSLRQGSAPLHF

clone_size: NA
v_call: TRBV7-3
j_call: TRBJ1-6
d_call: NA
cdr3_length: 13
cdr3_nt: TGTGCCAGCAGCGTCCACACAGGGTTCGCCCTCCACTTT
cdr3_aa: CASSVHTGFALHF

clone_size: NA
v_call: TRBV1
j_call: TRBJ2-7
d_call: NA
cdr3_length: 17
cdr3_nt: TGCACCAGCAGCCAAGCACCCGCTAGCGGGCTTCCCTACGAGCAGTACTTC
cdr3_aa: CTSSQAPASGLPYEQYF

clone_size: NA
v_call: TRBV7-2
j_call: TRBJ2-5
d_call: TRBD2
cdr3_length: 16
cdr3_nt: TGTGCCAGCAGCTTAGATGGCGGGACAAGCGGGGGGACCCAGTACTTC
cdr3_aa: CASSLDGGTSGGTQYF

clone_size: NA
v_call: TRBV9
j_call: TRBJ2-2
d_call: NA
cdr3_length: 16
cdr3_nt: TGTGCCAGCAGCGGGAGGGGACAGAGGAACACCGGGGAGCTGTTTTTT
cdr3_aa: CASSGRGQRNTGELFF

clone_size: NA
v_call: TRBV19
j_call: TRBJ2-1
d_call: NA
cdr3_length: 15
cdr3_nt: TGTGCCCCTCACCTACAGGGAGACCCATACAATGAGCAGTTCTTC
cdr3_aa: CAPHLQGDPYNEQFF

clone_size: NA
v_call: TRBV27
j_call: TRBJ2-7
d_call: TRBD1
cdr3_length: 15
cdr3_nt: TGTGCCAGCAGTCTGTCGGGACAGGGAAACTACGAGCAGTACTTC
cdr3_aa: CASSLSGQGNYEQYF

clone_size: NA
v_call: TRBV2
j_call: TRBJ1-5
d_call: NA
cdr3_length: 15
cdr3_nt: TGTGCCAGCAGTGGAACAGGGAGGGACAATCAGCCCCAGCATTTT
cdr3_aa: CASSGTGRDNQPQHF

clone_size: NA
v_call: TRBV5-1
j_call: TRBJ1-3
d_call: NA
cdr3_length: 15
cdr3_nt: TGCGCCAGCAGCTCAAATGACCACCTAGGGGACACCATATATTTT
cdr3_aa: CASSSNDHLGDTIYF

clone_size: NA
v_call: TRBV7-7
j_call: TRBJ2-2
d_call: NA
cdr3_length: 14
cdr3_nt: TGTGCCAGCAGCTTAGAGGGGCTTACCGGGGAGCTGTTTTTT
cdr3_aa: CASSLEGLTGELFF

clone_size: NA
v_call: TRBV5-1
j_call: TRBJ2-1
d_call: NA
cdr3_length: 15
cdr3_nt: TGCGCCAGCAGCCCCCAGGGTGGCCTCTACAATGAGCAGTTCTTC
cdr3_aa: CASSPQGGLYNEQFF

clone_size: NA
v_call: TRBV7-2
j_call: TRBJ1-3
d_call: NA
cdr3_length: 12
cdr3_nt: TGTGCCAGCAGCCCCAGTGGAAACACCATATATTTT
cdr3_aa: CASSPSGNTIYF

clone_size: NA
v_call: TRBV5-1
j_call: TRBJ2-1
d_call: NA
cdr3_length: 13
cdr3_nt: TGCGCCAGCAGCTCTAGTTACTACAATGAGCAGTTCTTC
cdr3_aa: CASSSSYYNEQFF

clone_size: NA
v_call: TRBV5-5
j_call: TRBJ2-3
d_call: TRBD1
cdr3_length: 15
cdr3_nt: TGTGCCAGCAGCTTTAGGGACAGGGGAGCAGATACGCAGTATTTT
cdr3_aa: CASSFRDRGADTQYF

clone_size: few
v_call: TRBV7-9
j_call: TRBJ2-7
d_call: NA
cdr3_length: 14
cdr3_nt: TGTGCCAGCAGCTTAGCCGGGAATTCCTACGAGCAGTACTTC
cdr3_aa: CASSLAGNSYEQYF

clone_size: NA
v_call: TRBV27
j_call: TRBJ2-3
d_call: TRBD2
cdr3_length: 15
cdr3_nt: TGTGCCAGCGGAGGCCTCCGTGGGCGGGAGGATACGCAGTATTTT
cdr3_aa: CASGGLRGREDTQYF

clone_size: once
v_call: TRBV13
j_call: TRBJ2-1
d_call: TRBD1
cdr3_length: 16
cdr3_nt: TGTGCCAGCAGCTACCCGACAGGGGAGATCTACAATGAGCAGTTCTTC
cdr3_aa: CASSYPTGEIYNEQFF

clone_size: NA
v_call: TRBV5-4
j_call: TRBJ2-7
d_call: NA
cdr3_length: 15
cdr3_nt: TGTGCCAGCAGCTTGTCAGGGGGGTTCTCCTACGAGCAGTACTTC
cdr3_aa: CASSLSGGFSYEQYF

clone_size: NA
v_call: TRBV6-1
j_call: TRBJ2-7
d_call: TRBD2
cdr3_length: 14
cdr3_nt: TGTGCCAGCAGTGAAAAAGTCCTAGCGGGAGATCGGTACTTC
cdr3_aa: CASSEKVLAGDRYF

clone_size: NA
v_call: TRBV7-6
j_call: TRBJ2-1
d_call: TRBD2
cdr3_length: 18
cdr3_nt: TGTGCCAGCAGCTTAGAGGGGAGGGCCCTAGCGGGAAACAATGAGCAGTTCTTC
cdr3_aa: CASSLEGRALAGNNEQFF

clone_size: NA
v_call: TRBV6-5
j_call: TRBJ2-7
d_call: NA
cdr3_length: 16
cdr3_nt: TGTGCCAGCAGTTACTACGCGGGCCTCCTCTCCTACGAGCAGTACTTC
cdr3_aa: CASSYYAGLLSYEQYF

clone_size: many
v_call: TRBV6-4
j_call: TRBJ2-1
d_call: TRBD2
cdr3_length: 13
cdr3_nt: TGTGCCAGCAGTGACTCCGCGACTAGCGAGCAGTTCTTC
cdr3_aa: CASSDSATSEQFF

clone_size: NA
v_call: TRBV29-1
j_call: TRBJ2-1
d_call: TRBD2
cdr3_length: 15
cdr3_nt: TGCAGCGTCTTCTCGGGAAGCGGGAGGGCCGATGAGCAGTTCTTC
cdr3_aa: CSVFSGSGRADEQFF

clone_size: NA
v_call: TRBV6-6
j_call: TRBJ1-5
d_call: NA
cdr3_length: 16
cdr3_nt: TGTGCCAGCAGTTCTAAAACAGGGCAAAGCAATCAGCCCCAGCATTTT
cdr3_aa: CASSSKTGQSNQPQHF

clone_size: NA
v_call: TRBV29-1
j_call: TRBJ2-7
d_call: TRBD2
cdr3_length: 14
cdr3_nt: TGCAGCGTTGAGGCTAGCGGGAGTGTTTACGAGCAGTACTTC
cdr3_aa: CSVEASGSVYEQYF

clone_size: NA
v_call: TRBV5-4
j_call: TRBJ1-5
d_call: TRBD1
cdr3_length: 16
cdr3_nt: TGTGCCAGCAGCCTCTTAACCGGGACAGGGGATCAGCCCCAGCATTTT
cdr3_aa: CASSLLTGTGDQPQHF

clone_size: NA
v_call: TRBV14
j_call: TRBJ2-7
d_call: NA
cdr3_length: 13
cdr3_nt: TGTGCCAGCAGCCAAGAAAATGGCGGGGAGCAGTACTTC
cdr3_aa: CASSQENGGEQYF

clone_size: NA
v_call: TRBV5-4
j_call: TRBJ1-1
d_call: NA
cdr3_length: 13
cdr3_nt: TGTGCCAGCAGCTTGGTAGGGGTCACTGAAGCTTTCTTT
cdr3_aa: CASSLVGVTEAFF

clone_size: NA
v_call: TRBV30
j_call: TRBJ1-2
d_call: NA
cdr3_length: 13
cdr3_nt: TGTGCCTGGAACGAGCGTAAAAACTATGGCTACACCTTC
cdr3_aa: CAWNERKNYGYTF

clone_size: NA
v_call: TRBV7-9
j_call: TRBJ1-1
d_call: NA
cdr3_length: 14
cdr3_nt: TGTGCCAGCGGCCGCAGGGGACGGGGCACTGAAGCTTTCTTT
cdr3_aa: CASGRRGRGTEAFF

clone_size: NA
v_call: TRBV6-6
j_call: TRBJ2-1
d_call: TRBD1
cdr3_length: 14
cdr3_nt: TGTGCCAGCAGTTACGGGGACAGTCGCCTTGAGCAGTTCTTC
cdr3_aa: CASSYGDSRLEQFF

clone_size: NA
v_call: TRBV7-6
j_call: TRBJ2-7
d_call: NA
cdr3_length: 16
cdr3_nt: TGTGCCAGCAGCTTAGCTTCCAGCGACAGCTCCTACGAGCAGTACTTC
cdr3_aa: CASSLASSDSSYEQYF

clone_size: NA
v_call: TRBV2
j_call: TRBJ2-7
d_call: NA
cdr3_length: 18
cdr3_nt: TGTGCCAGCAGTGAAGACTTCCCAGCCGAACAGACCTCCTACGAGCAGTACTTC
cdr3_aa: CASSEDFPAEQTSYEQYF

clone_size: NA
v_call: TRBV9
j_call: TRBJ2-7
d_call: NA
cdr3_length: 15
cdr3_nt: TGTGCCAGCAGCGCCTCACTAGCTATGGGGTACGAGCAGTACTTC
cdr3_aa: CASSASLAMGYEQYF

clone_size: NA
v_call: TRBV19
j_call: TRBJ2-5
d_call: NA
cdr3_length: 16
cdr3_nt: TGTGCCAGTAGTGCAAGTTACAGGGGGGGAGGTGAGACCCAGTACTTC
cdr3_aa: CASSASYRGGGETQYF

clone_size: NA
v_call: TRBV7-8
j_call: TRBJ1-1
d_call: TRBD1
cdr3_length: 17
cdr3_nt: TGTGCCAGCAGCTGGGCAGGGACAGGTCAGGTGAACACTGAAGCTTTCTTT
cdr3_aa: CASSWAGTGQVNTEAFF

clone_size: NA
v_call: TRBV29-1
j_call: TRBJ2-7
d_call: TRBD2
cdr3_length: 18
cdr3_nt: TGCAGCGTTGTCAACCCCTTGAGTACTAGCGGGAATCCTTACGAGCAGTACTTC
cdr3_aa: CSVVNPLSTSGNPYEQYF

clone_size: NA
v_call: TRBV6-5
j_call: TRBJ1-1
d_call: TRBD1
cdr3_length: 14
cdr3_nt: TGTGCCAGCAGTTACAACAGGGGCGGCACTGAAGCTTTCTTT
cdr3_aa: CASSYNRGGTEAFF

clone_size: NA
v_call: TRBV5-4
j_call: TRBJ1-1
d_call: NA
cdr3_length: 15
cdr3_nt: TGTGCCAGCAGCGGCCGAGGTAGACTGAACACTGAAGCTTTCTTT
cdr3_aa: CASSGRGRLNTEAFF

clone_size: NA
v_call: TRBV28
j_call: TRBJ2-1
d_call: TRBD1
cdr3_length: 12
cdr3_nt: TGTGCCAGCAGTCGTCGGACAGGTGTGGTGTTCTTC
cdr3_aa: CASSRRTGVVFF

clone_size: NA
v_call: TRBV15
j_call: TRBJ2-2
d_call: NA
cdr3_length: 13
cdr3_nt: TGTGCCACCAGCAGCCTGGGAGGCGGGGAGCTGTTTTTT
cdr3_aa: CATSSLGGGELFF

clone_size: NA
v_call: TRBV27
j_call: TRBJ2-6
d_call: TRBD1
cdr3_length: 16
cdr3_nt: TGTGCCAGCAGCAAAAATCAGGGGGCAGGGGCCAACGTCCTGACTTTC
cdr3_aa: CASSKNQGAGANVLTF

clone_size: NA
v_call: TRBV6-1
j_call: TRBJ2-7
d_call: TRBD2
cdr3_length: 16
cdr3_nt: TGTGCCAGCAGTGCCTATCTAGCGGGAGGGCCCTACGAGCAGTACTTC
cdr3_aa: CASSAYLAGGPYEQYF

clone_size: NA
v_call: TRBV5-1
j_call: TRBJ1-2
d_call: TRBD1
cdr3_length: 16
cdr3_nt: TGCGCCAGCAGCTCGGGCCTCGGGACAGGGGCCTATGGCTACACCTTC
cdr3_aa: CASSSGLGTGAYGYTF

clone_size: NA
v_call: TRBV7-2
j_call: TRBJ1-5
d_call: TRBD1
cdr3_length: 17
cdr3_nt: TGTGCCAGCAGCCGAAATCCGGGACAGGGGGCGAGTCAGCCCCAGCATTTT
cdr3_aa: CASSRNPGQGASQPQHF

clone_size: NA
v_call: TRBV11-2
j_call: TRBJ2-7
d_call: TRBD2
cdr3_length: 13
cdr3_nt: TGTGCCAGCAGCTTAGTGACTAGCGACGAGCAGTACTTC
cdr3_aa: CASSLVTSDEQYF

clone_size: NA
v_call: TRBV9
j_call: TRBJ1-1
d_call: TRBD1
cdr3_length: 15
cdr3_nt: TGTGCCAGCAGCGTTACCCATACAGGGGGCACTGAAGCTTTCTTT
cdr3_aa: CASSVTHTGGTEAFF

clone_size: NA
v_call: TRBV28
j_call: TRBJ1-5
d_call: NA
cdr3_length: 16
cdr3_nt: TGTGCCAGCAGCACTGACAGGTACTATAGCAATCAGCCCCAGCATTTT
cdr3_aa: CASSTDRYYSNQPQHF

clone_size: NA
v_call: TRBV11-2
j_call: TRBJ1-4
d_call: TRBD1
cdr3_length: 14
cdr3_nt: TGTGCCAGCAGCTCGGGACAGGGAGATGAAAAACTGTTTTTT
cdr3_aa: CASSSGQGDEKLFF

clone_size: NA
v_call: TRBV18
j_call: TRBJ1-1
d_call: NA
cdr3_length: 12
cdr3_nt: TGTGCCAGCTCACCAATAAACACTGAAGCTTTCTTT
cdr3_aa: CASSPINTEAFF

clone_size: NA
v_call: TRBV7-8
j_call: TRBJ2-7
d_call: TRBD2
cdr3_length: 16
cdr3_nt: TGTGCCAGCAGCCACGGCGGGGGTGCGGAGTGGTACGAGCAGTACTTC
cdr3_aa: CASSHGGGAEWYEQYF

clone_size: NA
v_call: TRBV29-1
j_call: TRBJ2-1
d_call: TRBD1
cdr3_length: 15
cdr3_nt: TGCAGCACTAAAGACCCGGGACAGGTACAGAATGAGCAGTTCTTC
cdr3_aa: CSTKDPGQVQNEQFF

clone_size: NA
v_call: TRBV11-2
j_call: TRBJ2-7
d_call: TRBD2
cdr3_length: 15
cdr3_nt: TGTGCCAGCAGCTTAGGCGGGAGGGCCTCCTACGAGCAGTACTTC
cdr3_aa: CASSLGGRASYEQYF

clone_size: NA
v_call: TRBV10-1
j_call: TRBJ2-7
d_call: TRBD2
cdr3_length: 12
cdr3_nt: TGCGCCAGTAGCGGGAGGGTAGGCGAGCAGTACTTC
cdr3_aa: CASSGRVGEQYF

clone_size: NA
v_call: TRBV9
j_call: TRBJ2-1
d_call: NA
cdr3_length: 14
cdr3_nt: TGTGCCAGCAGCGTATCCCCCAGTTACAATGAGCAGTTCTTC
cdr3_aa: CASSVSPSYNEQFF

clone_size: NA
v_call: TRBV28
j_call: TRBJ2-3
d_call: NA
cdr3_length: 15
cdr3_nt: TGTGCCAGCAGTTTAAGGCACAGGGAATCAGATACGCAGTATTTT
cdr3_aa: CASSLRHRESDTQYF

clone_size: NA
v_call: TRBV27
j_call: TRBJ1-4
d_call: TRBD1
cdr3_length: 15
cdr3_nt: TGTGCCAGCAGGGGAATGACAGGGGGCCGTGAAAAACTGTTTTTT
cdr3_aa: CASRGMTGGREKLFF

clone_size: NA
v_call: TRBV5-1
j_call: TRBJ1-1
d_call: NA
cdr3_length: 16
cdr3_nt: TGCGCCAGCAGCTCTAGGAATGGGGGGTCGAACACTGAAGCTTTCTTT
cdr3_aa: CASSSRNGGSNTEAFF

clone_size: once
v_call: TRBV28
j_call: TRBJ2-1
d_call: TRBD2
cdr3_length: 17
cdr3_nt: TGTGCCAGCCTAGGGACTAGCGGGAGGGCATCCTACAATGAGCAGTTCTTC
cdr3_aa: CASLGTSGRASYNEQFF